The 15 T cell receptor beta chains reported below all come from one sample, sequenced in a study of T-cell memory formation after mild COVID-19 (dated by TCRdb to about 2021). Library creation used 5' RACE. The sequencer was an Illumina NovaSeq 6000. TCRdb reworked the public reads: Q25 trimming with fastp, MiXCR clone assembly, productive beta chains retained. Each CDR3 protein appears once, grouped with its most common genes and DNA. This sample gives roughly 160,000 distinct CDR3 sequences in total; around 10% of them show up just once. Approximately 3.8% of the sample goes to the ten largest clones. Sequencing was done on a sample of PBMCs or a T cell subset sorted from them (not recorded which). The source of these receptors is a man in his late teens or twenties who had mild COVID-19 (a few samples of this study predate the infection). The sample titles of this study are shuffled in the database, so cell type and time point are left out; the donor was told from shared clones.

This clonotype was counted between two and nine times. The chain joins TRBV6-1 to TRBJ2-5; 7 nucleotides align to TRBD1. After removal of 1 base from V and 1 base from J, the junction contained 3 bases not matched to a gene. The CDR3 covers 15 residues. Germline lookup yields CDR1 MNHNS and CDR2 SASEGT. The CDR3 sequence is CASSEVHRGQETQYF. DNA of the CDR3: TGTGCCAGCAGTGAAGTGCACAGGGGCCAAGAGACCCAGTACTTC.

The gene calls are TRBV2 and TRBJ1-5; a possible D gene is TRBD1 (5 bases). The CDR3 extends over 13 amino acids. CDR1 SNHLY and CDR2 FYNNEI come from the germline V gene. Between the trimmed V and J ends, which lost 7 bases and 5 bases, there was a span of 12 bases. In nucleotides, the CDR3 is TGTGCCAGCACCCGACAGCTTGATCAGCCCCAGCATTTT. Its translation: CASTRQLDQPQHF.

The CDR3 nucleotides read TGCGCCAGCAGCCAAGGGTCAGCTTCACCCCTCCACTTT. Protein: CASSQGSASPLHF. This chain links TRBV4-1 with TRBJ1-6; no definite D call. The V end was cut by 1 base, the J end by 9 bases, with 7 bases between. The germline gives CDR1 MGHRA, CDR2 YSYEKL. The CDR3 sequence is 13 residues long.

The chain carries TRBV5-1 and TRBJ2-3, with no clear D. V was trimmed by 2 bases and J by 8 bases, leaving 12 bases between them. Germline V CDR1 and CDR2: SGHRS, YFSETQ. CDR3 length: 13 amino acids. The CDR3 region is CASSFSLTTTQYF. The CDR3 DNA follows: TGCGCCAGCAGCTTCTCCTTGACAACTACGCAGTATTTT.

The sample holds many counts of this clonotype. The chain carries TRBV2 and TRBJ1-1, with a possible D match to TRBD1 (5 bases). The V gene lost 3 bases and the J gene lost 5 bases, with 10 bases spanning the gap. The CDR3 has 13 residues. CDR1 and CDR2 from the germline V gene are SNHLY and FYNNEI. CDR3: CASSDWAGTEAFF. The CDR3 nucleotides read TGTGCCAGCAGTGATTGGGCAGGGACTGAAGCTTTCTTT.

V is TRBV7-2 and J is TRBJ2-2; D might be TRBD1 (5 bases). Trimming cost V 0 bases and J 0 bases, with 14 bases left between them. The CDR3 runs 18 residues. Looked up from germline, CDR1 is SGHTA and CDR2 is FQGNSA. CDR3 loop: CASSLASGHPANTGELFF. The CDR3 bases are TGTGCCAGCAGCTTAGCGTCTGGACACCCCGCGAACACCGGGGAGCTGTTTTTT.

The chain has TRBV20-1 and TRBJ2-1; 12 bases align to TRBD2. With 2 bases clipped from V and 8 bases from J, the junction kept 4 bases outside the gene matches. The CDR3 totals 14 residues. CDR1 and CDR2 (germline): DFQATT, SNEGSKA (reference sequence). This chain's CDR3 is CSARFGLAGHEQFF. In nucleotides, the CDR3 is TGCAGTGCTAGATTCGGACTAGCGGGGCATGAGCAGTTCTTC.

The sample holds a few counts of this clonotype. The chain carries TRBV5-1 and TRBJ2-2; 9 bases map to TRBD1. This CDR3 is 15 amino acids long. J lost 8 bases, V lost 4 bases, and 9 bases had no gene match. Per the germline V gene, CDR1 is SGHRS and CDR2 is YFSETQ. CDR3 region: CASSPQGAEAGELFF. The CDR3 nucleotides are TGCGCCAGCAGCCCACAGGGGGCGGAGGCTGGGGAGCTGTTTTTT. Full variable domain (missing parts from reference TRBV5-1 and TRBJ2-2): KAGVTQTPRYLIKTRGQQVTLSCSPISGHRSVSWYQQTPGQGLQFLFEYFSETQRNKGNFPGRFSGRQFSNSRSEMNVSTLELGDSALYLCASSPQGAEAGELFFGEGSRLTVL.

The chain combines TRBV4-2 with TRBJ1-2, with D perhaps TRBD1 (5 bases). CDR3 length: 14 residues. Germline CDR1 and CDR2: LGHNA and YNFKEQ. The V end lost 1 base, the J end lost 8 bases, and 14 bases lay between the germline ends. The CDR3 sequence: CASSQGGSGRGYTF. The CDR3, as DNA: TGTGCCAGCAGCCAAGGGGGGTCCGGCCGAGGCTACACCTTC.

This clonotype was recorded a few times. The chain recombines TRBV27 with TRBJ1-1; D possibly corresponds to TRBD1 (6 bases). This CDR3 spans 14 amino acids. Germline loops: CDR1 MNHEY, CDR2 SMNVEV (reference sequence). The V gene lost 5 bases and the J gene lost 3 bases, with 13 bases spanning the gap. In nucleotides, the CDR3 is TGTGCCAGCAGTGCCCCCGGGGGCTACACTGAAGCTTTCTTT. Translating gives CASSAPGGYTEAFF.

The rearrangement links TRBV5-1 to TRBJ1-6; perhaps TRBD1 as D (5 bases). V lost 3 bases and J 7 bases, leaving 14 bases between the germline ends. The CDR3 contains 15 residues. Germline V gives CDR1 SGHRS, CDR2 YFSETQ. The CDR3 DNA reads as TGCGCCAGCAGCTACAGGACAACAGGCAATTCACCCCTCCACTTT. Amino acids: CASSYRTTGNSPLHF.

This clonotype was observed at least ten times. The V and J genes are TRBV12-3 or TRBV12-4 and TRBJ1-1; D is unresolved. This CDR3 contains 14 residues. V was pared by 5 bases and J by 3 bases, with 13 bases between. Here the CDR3 DNA reads TGTGCCAGCAGTACCCGGGCGGGTTACACTGAAGCTTTCTTT. Translated, it gives CASSTRAGYTEAFF.

J is TRBJ2-5 and V is TRBV7-2; 8 positions agree with TRBD2. Germline trimming cut 3 bases from V and 6 bases from J; bases unmatched to any gene: 6. From germline, CDR1 is SGHTA and CDR2 FQGNSA. This CDR3 is 14 amino acids long. In DNA, the CDR3 is TGTGCCAGCAGCTTTCTCAGCGGGGGTCAGACCCAGTACTTC. Translation: CASSFLSGGQTQYF.

The chain is built from TRBV6-6 and TRBJ1-2, with D perhaps TRBD1 (6 bases). The CDR3 has 15 amino acids. The V end was cut by 3 bases, the J end by 0 bases, with 11 bases between. Germline CDR1 and CDR2: MNHNY and SVGAGI (reference sequence). The DNA for the CDR3 is TGTGCCAGCAGTTATTACAGGGCTGCTAACTATGGCTACACCTTC. Its protein is CASSYYRAANYGYTF.

The table lists this clonotype with many counts. The chain links TRBV5-1 to TRBJ2-1; TRBD2 agrees at 8 bases. The V and J ends lost 0 bases and 5 bases, in that order; junction bases with no gene match: 7. Germline V CDR1 and CDR2: SGHRS, YFSETQ. The CDR3 consists of 16 residues. CDR3 in amino acids: CASSLASGGYNNEQFF. In DNA, the CDR3 is TGCGCCAGCAGCTTGGCCAGCGGGGGCTATAACAATGAGCAGTTCTTC.